This T cell receptor (beta chain) comes out of a study of blood T cell repertoires in COVID-19. Study-level background: Sources were T cells, B-cell-depleted T cells, or PBMCs; the material itself was cDNA or gDNA.

Profiled with immunoSEQ multiplex PCR; TCRdb holds only in-frame clones, not every one. The table records 210,000 or so clones, approximately 78% of them present only once. Remarks on this clone: The same CDR3 also results from other DNA sequences found in this sample.

The CDR3 is 16 residues long. Germline assignment: CDR1 LNHDA and CDR2 SQIVND (reference sequence). The V segment lost 9 bases and the J segment 1 base; nucleotides outside the gene matches: 4. The chain carries TRBV19 and TRBJ2-3; 16 nucleotides match TRBD2. This sequence was found in a woman older than 75 with acute or convalescent COVID-19. Sample: peripheral blood. The CDR3 spells CASSGLAGGGTDTQYF. DNA for the CDR3: TGTGCCAGCTCGGGACTAGCGGGAGGGGGCACAGATACGCAGTATTTT. Looking up the rest from reference TRBV19 and TRBJ2-3 gives the full variable domain: DGGITQSPKYLFRKEGQNVTLSCEQNLNHDAMYWYRQDPGQGLRLIYYSQIVNDFQKGDIAEGYSVSREKKESFPLTVTSAQKNPTAFYLCASSGLAGGGTDTQYFGPGTRLTVL.